Described below is a single TCR beta chain sequence and its context. Method: immunoSEQ multiplex PCR; TCRdb's copy keeps in-frame clones and lacks some. The sample shows roughly 500,000 clones, roughly nine tenths of them seen only once. The CDR3 is 12 amino acids. V was pared by 6 bases and J by 6 bases, with 5 bases of the junction left unmatched. Germline CDR1 and CDR2: MNHEY and SMNVEV (reference sequence). The Seattle patients, enrolled during active infection, were followed longitudinally. This entry is derived from a study of blood T cell repertoires in COVID-19. The origin of this receptor is a man younger than 35 with COVID-19, enrolled during active disease. The V gene is TRBV27, the J gene TRBJ2-7, with 7 bases aligning to TRBD1. The sample taken for sequencing was peripheral blood. CDR3 in amino acids: CASSRTGLEQYF. In DNA form, the CDR3 reads TGTGCCAGCAGCCGGACAGGCCTCGAGCAGTACTTC.